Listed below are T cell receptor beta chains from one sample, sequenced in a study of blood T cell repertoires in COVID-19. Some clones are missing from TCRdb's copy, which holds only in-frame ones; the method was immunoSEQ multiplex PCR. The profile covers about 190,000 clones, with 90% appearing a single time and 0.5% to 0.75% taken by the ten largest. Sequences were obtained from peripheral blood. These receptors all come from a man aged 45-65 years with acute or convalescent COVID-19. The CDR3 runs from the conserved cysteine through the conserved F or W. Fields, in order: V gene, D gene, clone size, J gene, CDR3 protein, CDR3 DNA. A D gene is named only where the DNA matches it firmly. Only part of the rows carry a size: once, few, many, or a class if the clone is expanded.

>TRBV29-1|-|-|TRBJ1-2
CSVPQTGGGYTF
TGCAGCGTTCCCCAAACAGGTGGAGGCTACACCTTC
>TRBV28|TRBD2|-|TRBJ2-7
CASSRGGPYEQYF
TGTGCCAGCTCGCGGGGGGGACCCTACGAGCAGTACTTC
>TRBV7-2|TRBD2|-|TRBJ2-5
CASSQGLAGGLKTQYF
TGTGCCAGCAGCCAAGGACTAGCGGGGGGTCTGAAGACCCAGTACTTC
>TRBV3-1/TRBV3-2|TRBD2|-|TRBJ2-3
CASSQGTSGLATDTQYF
TGTGCCAGCAGCCAGGGGACTAGCGGGTTGGCCACAGATACGCAGTATTTT
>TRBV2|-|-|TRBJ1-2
CASRPGLSYGYTF
TGTGCCAGCAGGCCGGGACTGAGCTATGGCTACACCTTC
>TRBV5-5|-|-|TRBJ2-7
CASSFSGTYEQYF
TGTGCCAGCAGCTTCTCAGGGACCTACGAGCAGTACTTC
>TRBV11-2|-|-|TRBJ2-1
CASSLGLGHNEQFF
TGTGCCAGCAGCTTAGGACTCGGCCACAATGAGCAGTTCTTC
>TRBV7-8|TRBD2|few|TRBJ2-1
CASSIRRTSGGYNEQFF
TGTGCCAGCAGCATTAGGAGGACTAGCGGGGGATACAATGAGCAGTTCTTC
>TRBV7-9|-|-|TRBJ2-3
CASSFRRGPGVAGTDTQYF
TGTGCCAGCAGTTTCCGCCGAGGGCCGGGGGTTGCTGGGACAGATACGCAGTATTTT
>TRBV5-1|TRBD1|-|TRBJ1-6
CASSGGTGQRSPLHF
TGCGCCAGCAGCGGCGGGACAGGGCAGCGATCACCCCTCCACTTT
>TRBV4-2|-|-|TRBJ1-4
CASSQAWGQREKLFF
TGTGCCAGCAGCCAAGCTTGGGGGCAGCGTGAAAAACTGTTTTTT
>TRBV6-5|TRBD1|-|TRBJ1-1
CASSYRQGSTEAFF
TGTGCCAGCAGTTATCGACAGGGAAGCACTGAAGCTTTCTTT
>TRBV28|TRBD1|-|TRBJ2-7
CASSLYGTGVYF
TGTGCCAGCAGTTTATATGGGACAGGGGTCTACTTC
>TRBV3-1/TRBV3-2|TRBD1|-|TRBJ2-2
CASSHGTENTGELFF
TGTGCCAGCAGCCACGGGACAGAGAACACCGGGGAGCTGTTTTTT
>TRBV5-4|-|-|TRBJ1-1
CASSFKGGDTEAFF
TGTGCCAGCAGCTTCAAAGGGGGGGACACTGAAGCTTTCTTT
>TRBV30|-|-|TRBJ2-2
CAWTSSGLHTGELFF
TGTGCCTGGACGAGTTCGGGACTCCACACCGGGGAGCTGTTTTTT
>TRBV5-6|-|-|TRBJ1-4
CASSLAGAINEKLFF
TGTGCCAGCAGCTTGGCTGGGGCAATTAATGAAAAACTGTTTTTT
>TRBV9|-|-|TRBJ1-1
CASSVEGRGTEAFF
TGTGCCAGCAGCGTAGAAGGGAGGGGGACTGAAGCTTTCTTT
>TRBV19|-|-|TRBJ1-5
CASLRGGPGSNQPQHF
TGTGCCAGTTTAAGGGGGGGGCCTGGTAGCAATCAGCCCCAGCATTTT
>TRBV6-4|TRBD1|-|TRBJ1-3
CASRDRGGNTIYF
TGTGCCAGCAGGGACAGGGGAGGAAACACCATATATTTT
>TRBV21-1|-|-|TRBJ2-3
CASRGLAVTDTQYF
TGTGCCAGCAGAGGACTAGCGGTAACAGATACGCAGTATTTT
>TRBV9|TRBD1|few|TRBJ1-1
CASSVDGTGRPEAFF
TGTGCCAGCAGCGTAGATGGGACAGGGAGGCCTGAAGCTTTCTTT
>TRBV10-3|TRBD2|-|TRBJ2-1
CAIRFTSGGDEQFF
TGTGCCATCAGATTCACTAGCGGAGGGGATGAGCAGTTCTTC
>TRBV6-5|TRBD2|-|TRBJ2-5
CASRGLVLKTQYF
TGTGCCAGCAGGGGACTAGTTTTGAAGACCCAGTACTTC
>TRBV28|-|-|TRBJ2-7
CASGFGSGVISYEQYF
TGTGCCAGCGGGTTCGGGAGTGGAGTCATCTCCTACGAGCAGTACTTC
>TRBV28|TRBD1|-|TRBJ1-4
CASSSGQRTEKLFF
TGTGCCAGCAGCTCGGGACAGCGAACTGAAAAACTGTTTTTT
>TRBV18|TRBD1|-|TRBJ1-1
CASSTRGSEAFF
TGTGCCAGCTCAACCAGGGGGTCTGAAGCTTTCTTT
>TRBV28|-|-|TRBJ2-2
CASSFGGAGELFF
TGTGCCAGCAGTTTTGGCGGGGCCGGGGAGCTGTTTTTT
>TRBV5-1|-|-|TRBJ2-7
CASSLGAGAQNEQYF
TGCGCCAGCAGCTTGGGGGCAGGGGCGCAAAACGAGCAGTACTTC
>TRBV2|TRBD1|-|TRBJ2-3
CASRGPGQGGNF
TGTGCCAGCAGGGGTCCGGGACAGGGAGGGAATTTT
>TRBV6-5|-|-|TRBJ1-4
CASSPRASGEKLFF
TGTGCCAGCAGTCCGCGGGCATCGGGTGAAAAACTGTTTTTT
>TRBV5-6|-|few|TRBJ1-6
CASSTATEYNSPLHF
TGTGCCAGCAGCACCGCGACAGAATATAATTCACCCCTCCACTTT
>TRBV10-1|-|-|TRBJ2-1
CASSEIKSRQSEQFF
TGCGCCAGCAGTGAAATAAAATCACGACAGAGTGAGCAGTTCTTC
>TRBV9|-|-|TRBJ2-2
CASRTGPTRTGELFF
TGTGCCAGCAGGACCGGACCGACTAGGACCGGGGAGCTGTTTTTT
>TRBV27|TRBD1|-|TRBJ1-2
CASTPQGALANYGYTF
TGTGCCAGCACCCCACAGGGGGCGCTGGCTAACTATGGCTACACCTTC
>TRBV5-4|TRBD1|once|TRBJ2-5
CASSRQGSGETQYF
TGTGCCAGCAGCAGACAGGGGTCAGGTGAGACCCAGTACTTC
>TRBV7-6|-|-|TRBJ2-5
CASSSRRGADQETQYF
TGTGCCAGCAGCTCGCGCCGGGGGGCAGACCAAGAGACCCAGTACTTC
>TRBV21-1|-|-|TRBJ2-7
CASSKVNSNEQYF
TGTGCCAGCAGCAAAGTTAATAGTAACGAGCAGTACTTC
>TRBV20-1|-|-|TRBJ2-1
CSAPRENEQFF
TGCAGTGCTCCAAGAGAGAATGAGCAGTTCTTC
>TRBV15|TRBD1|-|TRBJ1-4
CATSRDWAGGLFF
TGTGCCACCAGCAGAGATTGGGCAGGGGGACTGTTTTTT